Listed here are 16 T cell receptor beta chains from one sample, sequenced in a study of cytomegalovirus exposure and HLA in healthy donors. A multiplex PCR was run with 60 Vbeta primers and 13 Jbeta primers. The protocol was immunoSEQ multiplex PCR, while the TCRdb copy is restricted to in-frame clones and leaves out a portion. Altogether 200,000 to 250,000 clones are present, about 88% being singletons, with the ten largest covering roughly 0.26%. The specimen sequenced was PBMCs. The origin of the receptors is a girl aged 2 to 9 in good health and CMV-seronegative.

The chain is built from TRBV6-5 and TRBJ2-7; D might be TRBD2 (7 bases). CDR3 length: 14 residues. V shed 9 bases and J shed 2 bases, with 17 bases lying between them. Germline CDR1 reads MNHEY; CDR2 reads SVGAGI. CDR3: CASGSGGPAYEQYF. The DNA of the CDR3 is TGTGCCAGTGGGTCCGGGGGGCCCGCCTACGAGCAGTACTTC.

The rearrangement uses TRBV10-1 and TRBJ1-1; D call uncertain. The germline gives CDR1 WNHNN, CDR2 SYGVQD (reference sequence). The V gene lost 2 bases and the J gene lost 4 bases, with 8 bases spanning the gap. The CDR3 runs to 13 residues. The CDR3 DNA follows: TGCGCCAGCAGTGAGGGCGGGTTCACTGAAGCTTTCTTT. Its protein product is CASSEGGFTEAFF.

This clone was counted only a few times. The gene calls are TRBV4-1 and TRBJ2-7; D remains ambiguous. This CDR3 comprises 15 residues. Trimming shortened V by 0 bases and J by 5 bases, and 14 bases separated the two germline ends. Germline V gives CDR1 MGHRA, CDR2 YSYEKL. The CDR3 DNA follows: TGCGCCAGCAGCCAAGAGTTCTGGAGTTCCGACGAGCAGTACTTC. Translation gives CASSQEFWSSDEQYF.

V usage is TRBV5-5 and J usage is TRBJ2-3, with TRBD1 matching 7 bases. Germline assignment: CDR1 SGHKS and CDR2 YYEKEE (reference sequence). The junction had 7 bases not matched to a gene; V was cut back by 4 bases and J by 2 bases. The length of the CDR3 is 15 residues. The CDR3 nucleotides read TGTGCCAGCAGCCTAGACAGGGTTTCCACAGATACGCAGTATTTT. Amino acids: CASSLDRVSTDTQYF.

The V call is TRBV2, the J call TRBJ1-6; D gene ambiguous. Germline lookup yields CDR1 SNHLY and CDR2 FYNNEI. The CDR3 length is 13 residues. V lost 8 bases and J lost 5, with 10 bases in between. The CDR3, as DNA: TGTGCCAGCCATCACAGAAATAATTCACCCCTCCACTTT. Protein: CASHHRNNSPLHF.

The gene calls are TRBV9 and TRBJ1-4; no clear D. The V and J ends lost 4 bases and 5 bases respectively, with 15 bases between them. In germline, CDR1 is SGDLS, CDR2 YYNGEE. This CDR3 has 15 amino acids. CDR3 coding DNA: TGTGCCAGCAGCTTATTCGGGAACCGGAATGAAAAACTGTTTTTT. It specifies CASSLFGNRNEKLFF.

In this sample, this clone turned up once. V and J are TRBV12-2 and TRBJ1-2. TRBV12-2 is termed a pseudogene. The CDR3 sequence is 16 residues long. CDR3 DNA sequence: TGTGCAAGTCGCTTAAGCGCCCTAATTCCTTGCTATGGCTACACCTTC. This translates into CASRLSALIPCYGYTF.

The chain uses TRBV5-1 and TRBJ1-1; 11 bases map to TRBD1. Germline V gives CDR1 SGHRS, CDR2 YFSETQ. The V gene end was trimmed by 4 bases and the J gene end by 1 base; junction bases not matched to a gene: 3. The length of the CDR3 is 15 residues. This CDR3 reads CASSPGTGGNTEAFF. The CDR3, as DNA: TGCGCCAGCAGCCCGGGGACAGGGGGGAACACTGAAGCTTTCTTT.

The rearrangement joins TRBV4-1 to TRBJ2-2; TRBD2 matches 9 bases. The CDR3 covers 19 residues. Germline CDR1 is MGHRA and CDR2 is YSYEKL. V lost 0 bases and J lost 2; bases outside the gene matches: 10. The CDR3 DNA is TGCGCCAGCAGCCAAGATTGGCGGGAGGGAAACCAAAACACCGGGGAGCTGTTTTTT. The encoded protein is CASSQDWREGNQNTGELFF.

This chain links TRBV5-1 with TRBJ2-7, with 10 bases aligning to TRBD1. This CDR3 has 18 amino acids. J was trimmed by 3 bases and V by 0 bases; bases with no gene match: 12. Germline CDR1 reads SGHRS; CDR2 reads YFSETQ. The CDR3 DNA sequence: TGCGCCAGCAGCTTGGGTGGAATCCGGGACAGGGGTAACTACGAGCAGTACTTC. This sequence encodes CASSLGGIRDRGNYEQYF.

This chain links TRBV18 with TRBJ2-7, with 13 bases aligning to TRBD2. Germline-derived CDR1 and CDR2 are KGHSH and LQKENI. This CDR3 region has 17 residues. The V segment lost 4 bases and the J segment 1 base; nucleotides outside the gene matches: 7. The CDR3, as DNA: TGTGCCAGCTCACGAGGACTAGCGGGAGCCCTATCCTACGAGCAGTACTTC. Protein product: CASSRGLAGALSYEQYF.

The chain carries TRBV5-4 and TRBJ1-2; D remains ambiguous. The V end lost 4 bases, the J end lost 1 base, and 8 bases lay between the germline ends. Germline V CDR1 and CDR2: SGHNT, YYREEE (reference sequence). The CDR3 totals 13 residues. The CDR3 bases are TGTGCCAGCAGCAGTCGAGATAACTATGGCTACACCTTC. Protein sequence: CASSSRDNYGYTF.

The chain is built from TRBV9 and TRBJ1-4; 7 bases are a match to TRBD1. CDR1 is SGDLS and CDR2 is YYNGEE in the germline V gene. This CDR3 has 15 amino acids. The junction had 5 bases not matched to a gene; V was cut back by 1 base and J by 5 bases. CDR3: CASSVLTGKNEKLFF. CDR3 DNA: TGTGCCAGCAGCGTATTGACAGGGAAGAATGAAAAACTGTTTTTT.

In DNA, the CDR3 is TGTGCCAGCAGCTTAGGACTAGCGGGGGGGTTCTACAATGAGCAGTTCTTC. As protein: CASSLGLAGGFYNEQFF. This sequence joins TRBV11-3 and TRBJ2-1, with 14 bases that match TRBD2. V was pared by 1 base and J by 3 bases, with 2 bases of the junction left unmatched. The CDR3 is 17 amino acids. From germline, CDR1 is SGHNT and CDR2 YENEEA.

The CDR3 sequence: CASSLIQGARGTYGYTF. Written as DNA, the CDR3 is TGTGCCAGCAGTTTGATACAGGGGGCAAGGGGAACGTATGGCTACACCTTC. This chain links TRBV27 with TRBJ1-2, with 9 bases lining up with TRBD1. V lost 3 bases to trimming and J lost 5 bases; unmatched junction nucleotides: 13. CDR3 size: 17 residues. Germline V CDR1 and CDR2: MNHEY, SMNVEV (reference sequence).

The chain carries TRBV2 and TRBJ1-6; 7 nucleotides align to TRBD1. The CDR3 length is 14 residues. Germline trimming cut 5 bases from V and 9 bases from J; bases unmatched to any gene: 7. Germline lookup yields CDR1 SNHLY and CDR2 FYNNEI. The CDR3 region has the DNA TGTGCCAGCAGTCAGACAGGGTACAGTTCACCCCTCCACTTT. Its protein product is CASSQTGYSSPLHF.